The clone carrying this T cell receptor beta chain was detected only once. This sample stems from a study of glioma-infiltrating T cells after dendritic cell vaccination. Background on the study: Patients received autologous tumor lysate-pulsed dendritic cell vaccination between about 2002 and 2013.

None of the glioblastoma patients had an isocitrate dehydrogenase mutation. Blood PBMC samples: pre-vaccination, two weeks post third vaccination, and at tumor progression. The primer mix had 60 V beta and 13 J beta primers. Profiled with immunoSEQ multiplex PCR; TCRdb holds only in-frame clones, not every one. The table shows over 90,000 clones, with more than 70% occurring only once. The germline gives CDR1 MNHEY, CDR2 SVGAGI. The CDR3 length is 14 residues. V was pared by 0 bases and J by 6 bases, with 1 base of the junction left unmatched. The material sequenced was blood, taken before dendritic cell vaccination. This clonotype originated in a human donor with glioblastoma. The J gene is TRBJ1-5, the V gene TRBV6-5, with 8 bases that match TRBD1. As DNA, the CDR3 is TGTGCCAGCAGTTACTCTCAGGGGGCTCAGCCCCAGCATTTT. This encodes CASSYSQGAQPQHF.